This entry features one TCR beta chain sequence. This sample was included in a study of blood T cell repertoires in COVID-19. For the study at large: Material from acute and convalescent COVID-19 was sourced from the United States, Italy and Spain. T cells, B-cell-depleted T cells, or PBMCs provided the cDNA or gDNA that served as material.

Libraries were prepared by immunoSEQ multiplex PCR; TCRdb keeps only in-frame clonotypes and omits some of them. The table includes around 250,000 clones, roughly 80% detected once. V shed 1 base, J shed 10 bases, and the junction held 10 bases outside the gene matches. The CDR3 runs 14 residues. Per the germline V gene, CDR1 is LGHDT and CDR2 is YNNKEL (reference sequence). The sequence was obtained from a man aged 40-49 years who had been exposed to COVID-19. The source material was PBMCs or T cells enriched from blood (not recorded which). The V gene is TRBV3-1 (or the pseudogene TRBV3-2), the J gene TRBJ2-7, with 7 nucleotides matching TRBD1. The CDR3 DNA reads TGTGCCAGCAGCCAAGGTATACAGGGGACAAATCAGTACTTC. It is translated as CASSQGIQGTNQYF.